Sequencing of this TCR beta chain was carried out in a study of blood T cell repertoires in COVID-19 (TCRdb year 2020). The study in broad terms: Samples from collaborators originated in the United States, Italy and Spain and spanned both the acute and convalescent phases of COVID-19. The prospective study material was composed of cDNA or gDNA derived from T cells, B-cell-depleted T cells, or PBMCs. Subjects who had been exposed to COVID-19, were actively infected with it, or had recovered from it provided the deeply sampled blood TCRbeta repertoires that made up the dataset. The repertoires were made available in a free public database intended to serve as a resource for research on the immune response to SARS-CoV-2. Samples were obtained from the ongoing ImmuneRACE study (first 160 participants) and from 1,254 subjects provided by 6 global collaborators. Nearly every sample came with metadata listing a de-identified subject ID, COVID-19 status, age in years and sex. Where available, HLA class I and class II types were obtained from metadata supplied by the sample provider rather than from assay-based typing. The paper's findings and limits, for the study overall: The quantity of clinical and demographic metadata differed by source and by participant and was supplied without curation.

V is pared back by 2 bases and J by 7 bases, with 11 bases lying between the germline termini. The germline V gene encodes CDR1 SGHNT and CDR2 YENEEA. From cysteine to phenylalanine, the CDR3 is 14 amino acids long. The read is trimmed to its CDR3 DNA, 42 bases read in frame from base 1. Enrolling through a virtual design, the prospective study's participants ranged in age from roughly 18 to 90 years and lived across roughly 23 United States geographic areas. Cohort assignment in the prospective study relied on participant-reported clinical history from a screening survey and a study questionnaire. Recovered participants in ImmuneRACE Cohort 3 were defined by two consecutive negative NP/OP PCR tests, clearance by a healthcare professional, or resolution of symptoms. In the prospective study, whole blood, serum and a nasopharyngeal or oropharyngeal swab were collected from each participant by mobile phlebotomists. Additional blood draws and questionnaires over an approximately two-month period could optionally be provided by prospective study participants. Prospective study blood samples were shipped either frozen or at room temperature before DNA extraction.

TCRbeta CDR3 regions were amplified from genomic DNA using the immunoSEQ Assay, a bias-controlled multiplex PCR. Under the source paper's analysis protocol: The number of nucleated cells in each sample was estimated from the amplification of reference gene primers within the assay. To quantify the absolute abundance of each unique TCRbeta CDR3 rearrangement, sequence reads were collapsed and filtered. For each sample, productive Simpson clonality was calculated as the square root of Simpson's diversity index over productive rearrangements. Not all clones reach the TCRdb copy of this immuneACCESS table, which keeps in-frame sequences only. Checked studies attribute under half of the gap to unresolved V genes and leave the rest unexplained. V, J and clone size are taken as reported in that table, and D and trimming were inferred from the DNA itself. This sample comprises 200,000 to 300,000 clones, around nine tenths of them detected only once. The ten largest clonotypes hold approximately 2.6% of the sample.

Regarding this clone: The antigen it binds to is not known. Base qualities are not recorded, but no much larger clone differs from it by a single base.

Rearrangement joined TRBV11-3 to TRBJ1-4; the D region possibly corresponds to TRBD1 (6 bases align). Sequenced sample: PBMCs or T cells enriched from blood (not recorded which). The receptor was derived from a woman in her late teens or twenties who had recovered from COVID-19. The DNA reads as follows: TGTGCCAGCAGCTTAAACAGGGAACCTGAAAAACTGTTTTTT. Translated, this gives CASSLNREPEKLFF.